The source of this TCR beta chain is a study of T cells in narcolepsy (dated by TCRdb to the late 2010s). As for the study more broadly: Healthy control donors were enrolled in the study alongside patients who had narcolepsy type 1 or type 2 (NT1, NT2). Autoreactive T cells targeting hypocretin neuron self-antigens (hypocretin, TRIB2) were sought in narcolepsy patients, and TCR Vbeta sequencing was used to track clonotypes in blood and CSF. What the study reported, not specific to this receptor: No sequences matching autoreactive T cell clones were contained in some blood memory CD4+ repertoires from patients and controls. Autoreactive clonotypes were reported to be detected serially in the blood of the same patients and of different patients, but not in the blood of healthy controls. Numbers of sequenced blood memory CD4+ clonotypes were comparable, with averages of around 39,000 in patients and 33,354 in controls. Plots that compared CSF and blood CD4+ T cell clonotypes from the same patient highlighted HCRT-specific and TRIB2-specific autoreactive clonotypes.

Memory CD4+ T cells were sorted ex vivo from peripheral blood of narcolepsy patients and healthy controls for TCR Vbeta sequencing. CDR1 and CDR2, per the germline V gene, are SGHRS and YFSETQ. Taken from cysteine to phenylalanine, the CDR3 has 14 residues. Of all the DNA, just the CDR3 is kept, 42 bases in frame from base 1. The germline V and J ends show losses of 4 bases and 8 bases respectively, and no gene match explains 9 bases of the junction. Concerning this clone itself: Its binding antigen is unknown. No base qualities exist here, and no much larger clone lies one base off it.

The library relied on the immunoSEQ multiplex PCR assay. The clones in this table, taken by TCRdb from immuneACCESS, are in-frame only. Not every clone is retained; where verified, under half of the shortfall comes from an unresolved V gene, and the cause of the rest is unknown. The sample records 25,000 to 35,000 clones, around four fifths of which are singletons. Less than 3% of the sample goes to the ten largest clones. Sequenced input: CD45RA- memory CD4+ T cells from PBMCs. Read against the paper, the sample's cell subset or site label means: memory T cells sorted ex vivo from peripheral blood. Recombination connected TRBV5-1 to TRBJ1-2; 9 bases in the junction line up with TRBD1. The source is a human donor with narcolepsy. The DNA sequence is given as TGCGCCAGCAGCGCAGGACAGGGGACGGAAGGCTACACCTTC. This is translated as CASSAGQGTEGYTF.